Described below is a single T cell receptor (beta chain) sequence and its context. These data are taken from a study of blood T cells in healthy people across ages. The authors ran a second PCR of about 6 to 11 cycles using a sample-barcoded 5' primer and a J-beta primer mix. Using its own MiXCR run on the 5' RACE reads, TCRdb lists one record per CDR3 protein. In the table there are about 840,000 distinct CDR3 sequences, 25% to 30% of which are singletons. This CDR3 comprises 15 residues. Germline V lookup: CDR1 DFQATT, CDR2 SNEGSKA (reference sequence). V dropped 0 bases and J dropped 3; count of bases not matched to a gene: 3. Another study also made use of these data, one on T cells of mothers and their children.

This chain connects TRBV20-1 to TRBJ1-4, with 8 positions matching TRBD1. The specimen sequenced was blood. This receptor was identified in a woman in her 40s in good health. CDR3 DNA sequence: TGCAGTGCTAGAGAAAACAGGGGGGCTAATGAAAAACTGTTTTTT. Its protein is CSARENRGANEKLFF.